The rows below give T cell receptor beta chains drawn from one sample of a study of spatial heterogeneity in lung cancer. TCRdb re-called the 5' RACE reads with MiXCR, one entry per CDR3 protein. The data show about 22,000 distinct CDR3 sequences, with just over 4.5% seen just once and 6% to 7.5% held by the top ten. The specimen was PBMCs, collected at surgery. All receptors come from a male donor with early-stage non-small cell lung cancer. CDR3s include the opening cysteine and the closing phenylalanine or tryptophan. A D gene is named only where the DNA matches it firmly. Clone size is shown for a subset of rows, as once, few, many or a class of expanded clone.

D,size,V,J,DNA,CDR3
TRBD1,many,TRBV6-2/TRBV6-3,TRBJ1-5,TGTGCCAGCAGTTACCAGGGACAGGCTGCCAATCAGCCCCAGCATTTT,CASSYQGQAANQPQHF
.,many,TRBV7-2,TRBJ2-7,TGTGCCAGCAGCTTAGAATTAACTAGAAGCTCCTACGAGCAGTACTTC,CASSLELTRSSYEQYF
.,.,TRBV7-7,TRBJ2-2,TGTGCTAGCAGCAAAAACACCGGGGAGCTGTTTTTT,CASSKNTGELFF
.,many,TRBV7-2,TRBJ2-1,TGTGCCAGCAGCCCACAGCGTCTAGCGCAAATATATGAGCAGTTCTTC,CASSPQRLAQIYEQFF
.,many,TRBV5-4,TRBJ2-3,TGTGCCAGCAGCTTGAAAGGTGCCCACCCTAGCACAGATACGCAGTATTTT,CASSLKGAHPSTDTQYF
.,many,TRBV6-5,TRBJ2-2,TGTGCCAGCAGTTTACTCGGCGGGACCAACACCGGGGAGCTGTTTTTT,CASSLLGGTNTGELFF
.,many,TRBV20-1,TRBJ1-2,TGCAGTGCTAGAGATCTAGGGGCACGGTATGGCTACACCTTC,CSARDLGARYGYTF
.,few,TRBV20-1,TRBJ1-5,TGCAGTGCGGAGAGAGGGAATCAGCCCCAGCATTTT,CSAERGNQPQHF
.,medium-sized,TRBV28,TRBJ2-7,TGTGCCAGCCGGGCCCCGACCACCTACGAGCAGTACTTC,CASRAPTTYEQYF
.,many,TRBV20-1,TRBJ1-2,TGCAGTGCTGACCCCGGGACGGCCTCCCGGGGCTACACCTTC,CSADPGTASRGYTF
.,few,TRBV6-5,TRBJ2-6,TGTGCCAGCAGGTCCGGGACAAGGGCCAACGTCCTGACTTTC,CASRSGTRANVLTF
TRBD1,few,TRBV7-2,TRBJ1-2,TGTGCCAGCCGGACAGGGCGAGGAGCGATCTATGGCTACACCTTC,CASRTGRGAIYGYTF
.,many,TRBV6-5,TRBJ1-5,TGTGCCAGCAGCGAGAGCAATCAGCCCCAGCATTTT,CASSESNQPQHF
.,many,TRBV3-1,TRBJ1-1,TGTGCCAGCAGCGGCCGCCAGGGGTACACTGAAGCTTTCTTT,CASSGRQGYTEAFF
TRBD2,many,TRBV6-6,TRBJ2-2,TGTGCCAGCATTGCGCCGGGACTAACCACCGGGGAGCTGTTTTTT,CASIAPGLTTGELFF
.,many,TRBV12-3/TRBV12-4,TRBJ1-5,TGTGCCAGCAGTGTAGACAGAAATCAGCCCCAGCATTTT,CASSVDRNQPQHF
.,many,TRBV28,TRBJ2-7,TGTGCCAGCAGTTTATTTCTGGAGGACAGCTACGAGCAGTACTTC,CASSLFLEDSYEQYF
.,many,TRBV7-2,TRBJ2-6,TGTGCCAGCAGCTTTAGATCTGGGGCCAACGTCCTGACTTTC,CASSFRSGANVLTF
.,many,TRBV19,TRBJ1-5,TGTGCCAGTAGACAGACAGTTGGCCCCGTTGTCCAGCCCCAGCATTTT,CASRQTVGPVVQPQHF
.,many,TRBV9,TRBJ1-6,TGTGCCAGCAGCGTAGGGGACCTATGGAATTCACCCCTCCACTTT,CASSVGDLWNSPLHF
TRBD2,many,TRBV7-6,TRBJ2-1,TGTGCCAGCAGCCGGGGAGTAGCGGGGGGTTACAATGAGCAGTTCTTC,CASSRGVAGGYNEQFF
.,.,TRBV14,TRBJ2-3,TGTGCCAGCAGCCAAGATCTGGTAACAGATACGCAGTATTTT,CASSQDLVTDTQYF
.,.,TRBV20-1,TRBJ2-7,TGCAGTGCTAGAGGGGGAGTTTTCTACGAGCAGTACTTC,CSARGGVFYEQYF
.,many,TRBV12-3/TRBV12-4,TRBJ2-3,TGTGCCAGCAGTTTACGAGTTGGGAGCACAGATACGCAGTATTTT,CASSLRVGSTDTQYF
TRBD2,few,TRBV18,TRBJ2-1,TGTGCCAGCTCACCACGCCTAGCGGGGGTCACCAATGAGCAGTTCTTC,CASSPRLAGVTNEQFF
TRBD1,many,TRBV12-3/TRBV12-4,TRBJ2-3,TGTGCCAGCAGCCAACAGACAGGGGGTCGGGATACGCAGTATTTT,CASSQQTGGRDTQYF
.,many,TRBV5-5,TRBJ1-6,TGTGCCAGCAGCTTGGTCGCCAGGGGATTGTCACCCCTCCACTTT,CASSLVARGLSPLHF
.,many,TRBV6-4,TRBJ2-3,TGTGCCAGCCGTGACTTTAACACAGATACGCAGTATTTT,CASRDFNTDTQYF
.,medium-sized,TRBV28,TRBJ1-5,TGTGCCAGCACCAGTGGTCCATTAAACAATCAGCCCCAGCATTTT,CASTSGPLNNQPQHF
TRBD1,.,TRBV28,TRBJ2-7,TGTGCCAGTATGACAGGGGGGTTGCTTTACGAGCAGTACTTC,CASMTGGLLYEQYF
.,many,TRBV30,TRBJ1-3,TGTGCCTGGAGAGGGGCTGGAAACACCATATATTTT,CAWRGAGNTIYF
.,many,TRBV28,TRBJ2-3,TGTGCCAGCAGTTCCAACCTCCGGGACCTAATGACGGATACGCAGTATTTT,CASSSNLRDLMTDTQYF
.,many,TRBV27,TRBJ1-1,TGTGCCAGCAGTTTAACAACCAGCTTGAACACTGAAGCTTTCTTT,CASSLTTSLNTEAFF